The 14 T cell receptor beta chains below all came from one sample that was sequenced in a study of T cell responses to AZD1222 COVID-19 vaccine. Method: immunoSEQ multiplex PCR; TCRdb's copy keeps in-frame clones and lacks some. The table includes 130,000 to 150,000 clones, under 95% detected once. The sample was peripheral blood, taken on day 0 of AZD1222 vaccination. Receptors were obtained from an adult in good health.

The chain has TRBV7-9 and TRBJ2-3, with 13 bases fitting TRBD2. Germline CDR1 and CDR2: SEHNR and FQNEAQ (reference sequence). The length of the CDR3 is 17 residues. J gave up 4 bases and V 5 bases, and 9 bases lay outside the gene matches. In DNA, the CDR3 is TGTGCCAGCAGCCTCCGGACTAGCGGGAGTGTTGCAGATACGCAGTATTTT. Translation gives CASSLRTSGSVADTQYF.

This chain connects TRBV7-8 to TRBJ2-2, with D possibly being TRBD2 (6 bases). Deletions cut 1 base from V and 3 bases from J, with 12 bases between. Germline-derived CDR1 and CDR2 are SGHVS and FQNEAQ. CDR3 size: 16 residues. In DNA, the CDR3 is TGTGCCAGCAGCTTAGTGCGGACGGGGGACACCGGGGAGCTGTTTTTT. Residues: CASSLVRTGDTGELFF.

The chain combines TRBV10-3 with TRBJ1-1, with D possibly matching TRBD1 (6 bases). Germline V gives CDR1 ENHRY, CDR2 SYGVKD. V was shortened by 2 bases and J by 0 bases, with 19 bases between the two germline ends. The CDR3 is made up of 18 amino acids. The CDR3 reads CAISETTGFVLMNTEAFF. CDR3 nucleotide sequence: TGTGCCATCAGTGAGACAACAGGGTTTGTCCTTATGAACACTGAAGCTTTCTTT.

This CDR3 reads CSAFSGATDTQYF. CDR3 DNA: TGCAGCGCCTTTAGCGGGGCCACAGATACGCAGTATTTT. The chain carries TRBV29-1 and TRBJ2-3; TRBD2 matches 8 bases. V lost 7 bases to trimming and J lost 2 bases; unmatched junction nucleotides: 5. Germline CDR1 reads SQVTM; CDR2 reads ANQGSEA. CDR3 length: 13 residues.

J is TRBJ1-2 and V is TRBV7-3; possibly TRBD1 for D (5 bases). Germline values: CDR1 SGHTA, CDR2 FQGTGA. The CDR3 extends over 13 amino acids. The V end lost 5 bases, the J end lost 4 bases, and 11 bases lay between the germline ends. The CDR3 sequence: CASSLTGLYGYTF. The DNA for the CDR3 is TGTGCCAGCAGCCTCACGGGGCTCTATGGCTACACCTTC.

The table lists this clone with a few counts. V gene TRBV9 combines with J gene TRBJ2-1; 9 nucleotides line up with TRBD2. The CDR3 contains 16 residues. Unmatched junction bases numbered 9, after V lost 5 bases and J lost 3 bases. From germline, CDR1 is SGDLS and CDR2 YYNGEE. CDR3 DNA sequence: TGTGCCAGCAGTTCCTATAGCGGGAGCGTCTACAATGAGCAGTTCTTC. It specifies CASSSYSGSVYNEQFF.

The chain joins TRBV27 to TRBJ1-4, with D possibly matching TRBD1 (6 bases). V lost 6 bases, J lost 8 bases, and 19 bases lay in between. The length of the CDR3 is 15 residues. Per the germline V gene, CDR1 is MNHEY and CDR2 is SMNVEV (reference sequence). This chain's CDR3 is CASRRSQGQGEKLFF. CDR3 coding DNA: TGTGCCAGCAGGCGTAGCCAGGGGCAGGGCGAAAAACTGTTTTTT.

The rearrangement links TRBV4-3 to TRBJ2-3; 7 nucleotides match TRBD1. The V gene end was trimmed by 0 bases and the J gene end by 5 bases; junction bases not matched to a gene: 5. Germline loops: CDR1 LGHNA, CDR2 YSLEER. CDR3 size: 15 residues. This CDR3 is CASSQDWQGEDTQYF. The CDR3 bases are TGCGCCAGCAGCCAAGATTGGCAGGGGGAAGATACGCAGTATTTT.

The chain carries TRBV7-3 and TRBJ2-1; possibly TRBD1 or TRBD2 for D (5 bases each). Per the germline V gene, CDR1 is SGHTA and CDR2 is FQGTGA. The CDR3 totals 13 residues. The V and J ends lost 5 bases and 6 bases respectively, with 11 bases between them. The chain's CDR3 is CASSRDPSNEQFF. The CDR3 nucleotides read TGTGCCAGCAGCAGGGACCCAAGCAATGAGCAGTTCTTC.

The V gene is TRBV7-9, the J gene TRBJ2-1, with a tentative D call TRBD2 (6 bases). In germline, CDR1 is SEHNR, CDR2 FQNEAQ (reference sequence). Trimming took off 6 bases at V and 4 bases at J, with 10 bases between the two ends. This CDR3 comprises 13 residues. CDR3 loop: CASSIGGYNEQFF. DNA for the CDR3: TGTGCCAGCAGTATCGGGGGTTACAATGAGCAGTTCTTC.

CDR3 nucleotides: TGTGCCAGCAGCCCTGCGCTGGGGGATGAGCAGTTCTTC. As protein: CASSPALGDEQFF. The chain couples TRBV7-9 to TRBJ2-1, with D possibly being TRBD1 or TRBD2 (5 bases each). V lost 5 bases and J 8 bases, leaving 13 bases between the germline ends. The CDR3 is made up of 13 amino acids. Germline CDR1 SEHNR, CDR2 FQNEAQ (reference sequence).

CDR3 DNA: TGTGCCAGCATAGGGGACACCGTCAACACTGAAGCTTTCTTT. Encoded protein: CASIGDTVNTEAFF. The genes are TRBV28 and TRBJ1-1; maybe TRBD1 (6 bases). V gave up 7 bases and J gave up 2 bases, with 14 bases separating them. CDR1 is MDHEN and CDR2 is SYDVKM in the germline V gene. The CDR3 has 14 residues.

The genes are TRBV18 and TRBJ1-4, with no clear D. Per the germline V gene, CDR1 is KGHSH and CDR2 is LQKENI. The CDR3 extends over 13 amino acids. V lost 5 bases to trimming and J lost 2 bases, with 6 bases between them. The CDR3 sequence is CASSIGTNEKLFF. As DNA, the CDR3 is TGTGCCAGCTCAATTGGGACTAATGAAAAACTGTTTTTT.

The chain has TRBV3-1 (or the pseudogene TRBV3-2) and TRBJ2-7, with no clear D. The CDR3 consists of 13 residues. Germline loops: CDR1 LGHDT, CDR2 YNNKEL (reference sequence). Trimming shortened V by 1 base and J by 5 bases, and 9 bases separated the two germline ends. The CDR3 bases are TGTGCCAGCAGCCAAGTTTTGGTCCACGAGCAGTACTTC. This translates into CASSQVLVHEQYF.